The 16 T cell receptor beta chains listed next were all sequenced from one sample in a study of cytomegalovirus exposure and HLA in healthy donors. Amplification used 60 Vbeta primers and 13 Jbeta primers. Measured with immunoSEQ multiplex PCR; TCRdb has only the in-frame clones, and not every one. The table for this sample gives under 95,000 clones. The sequencing sample was made of PBMCs. All receptors derive from a female donor in good health and CMV-seropositive.

The chain uses TRBV7-9 and TRBJ2-1; D perhaps matches TRBD2 (6 bases). CDR1 is SEHNR, CDR2 FQNEAQ, per germline (reference sequence). Between the trimmed V and J ends, which lost 5 bases and 6 bases, there was a span of 20 bases. This CDR3 comprises 16 residues. CDR3 DNA: TGTGCCAGCAGCGCCCCGGGACTCGTAGCCTCCAATGAGCAGTTCTTC. It yields the protein CASSAPGLVASNEQFF.

The chain is built from TRBV2 and TRBJ1-1; unclear D gene. CDR1 is SNHLY, CDR2 FYNNEI, per germline. V was cut by 3 bases and J by 11 bases, with 10 bases left in between. The CDR3 is 11 amino acids. This CDR3 reads CASSDTAAAFF. As DNA, the CDR3 is TGTGCCAGCAGTGACACCGCAGCGGCTTTCTTT.

The J gene is TRBJ1-2, the V gene TRBV7-9; unclear D gene. Germline CDR1 and CDR2: SEHNR and FQNEAQ (reference sequence). The CDR3 contains 13 residues. V shed 1 base and J shed 7 bases, with 10 bases lying between them. CDR3: CASSLGAVAGYTF. CDR3 in DNA: TGTGCCAGCAGCTTAGGGGCCGTCGCTGGCTACACCTTC.

The chain couples TRBV5-1 to TRBJ2-1; D possibly corresponds to TRBD1 (6 bases). This CDR3 region has 14 residues. V lost 2 bases, J lost 6 bases, and 12 bases lay in between. The germline gives CDR1 SGHRS, CDR2 YFSETQ. The CDR3 is CASSFGQRGNEQFF. The CDR3 nucleotides read TGCGCCAGCAGCTTTGGACAGCGTGGCAATGAGCAGTTCTTC. Combining the CDR3 with reference TRBV5-1 and TRBJ2-1 gives the whole variable domain KAGVTQTPRYLIKTRGQQVTLSCSPISGHRSVSWYQQTPGQGLQFLFEYFSETQRNKGNFPGRFSGRQFSNSRSEMNVSTLELGDSALYLCASSFGQRGNEQFFGPGTRLTVL.

The DNA for the CDR3 is TGTGCCAGCAGCTCACGGGACTCCTACTCCTACGAGCAGTACTTC. It is translated as CASSSRDSYSYEQYF. The chain joins TRBV7-2 to TRBJ2-7, with a possible D match to TRBD2 (6 bases). Germline V CDR1 and CDR2: SGHTA, FQGNSA. Trimming pared 4 bases from V and 0 bases from J, leaving 13 bases between. This CDR3 is 15 amino acids long.

J is TRBJ2-5 and V is TRBV29-1; D might be TRBD1 (5 bases). The CDR3 sequence is 12 residues long. V lost 2 bases and J lost 1, with 5 bases in between. The germline V gene has CDR1 SQVTM and CDR2 ANQGSEA. The CDR3 protein is CSVERGQETQYF. The CDR3, as DNA: TGCAGCGTTGAAAGGGGCCAAGAGACCCAGTACTTC.

The chain has TRBV23-1 and TRBJ1-2; D is perhaps TRBD1 (6 bases). TRBV23-1 is designated an ORF whose function remains uncertain. Trimming cost V 1 base and J 3 bases, with 12 bases left between them. The CDR3 has 15 amino acids. The CDR3 reads CASSQLGGAYYGYTF. The CDR3 DNA sequence: TGCGCCAGCAGTCAATTGGGGGGGGCTTACTATGGCTACACCTTC.

The V call is TRBV14, the J call TRBJ2-5; 12 nucleotides match TRBD2. The germline V gene has CDR1 SGHDN and CDR2 FVKESK. This CDR3 comprises 17 residues. V lost 0 bases, J lost 5 bases, and 7 bases stayed unmatched. The CDR3 DNA sequence: TGTGCCAGCAGCCAAGAGTTGCTAGCGGGAGGGCTGGAGACCCAGTACTTC. It yields the protein CASSQELLAGGLETQYF.

The chain employs TRBV7-9 and TRBJ2-7; D unresolved. V was cut by 5 bases and J by 3 bases, with 11 bases left in between. Germline lookup yields CDR1 SEHNR and CDR2 FQNEAQ (reference sequence). The CDR3 length is 13 residues. For the CDR3, the DNA is TGTGCCAGCAGCCTCACTGAGAACTACGAGCAGTACTTC. Translated, it gives CASSLTENYEQYF.

V and J are TRBV7-9 and TRBJ2-3; 9 bases agree with TRBD1. The junction had 8 bases not matched to a gene; V was cut back by 5 bases and J by 5 bases. This CDR3 spans 15 amino acids. From germline, CDR1 is SEHNR and CDR2 FQNEAQ (reference sequence). The CDR3: CASSRDRGRVDTQYF. The CDR3 coding sequence is TGTGCCAGCAGCCGTGACAGGGGGAGGGTAGATACGCAGTATTTT.

CDR3 sequence (DNA): TGTGCCAGCCGTTACCAACAGGCGGAGCAGTTCTTC. The encoded protein is CASRYQQAEQFF. The genes are TRBV11-3 and TRBJ2-1; maybe TRBD1 (5 bases). The CDR3 extends over 12 amino acids. CDR1 is SGHNT, CDR2 YENEEA, per germline. The V end was cut by 8 bases, the J end by 10 bases, with 15 bases between.

The J gene is TRBJ2-1, the V gene TRBV12-5; D is uncertain. Germline CDR1 reads LGHNT; CDR2 reads FRNRAP. The CDR3 contains 14 residues. Trimming took 0 bases from V and 8 from J, leaving 11 bases between them. The CDR3 protein is CASGLVWASDEQFF. In nucleotides, the CDR3 is TGTGCTAGTGGTTTGGTATGGGCCTCCGATGAGCAGTTCTTC.

The rearrangement links TRBV6-5 to TRBJ2-7, with 7 bases that match TRBD1. The CDR3 runs 14 residues. V shed 1 base, J shed 2 bases, and the junction held 2 bases outside the gene matches. Germline V gives CDR1 MNHEY, CDR2 SVGAGI. CDR3 DNA: TGTGCCAGCAGTTACTACAGGGGTACCTACGAGCAGTACTTC. Translated, it gives CASSYYRGTYEQYF.

The gene calls are TRBV6-5 and TRBJ2-3; 7 positions agree with TRBD2. Germline CDR1 and CDR2: MNHEY and SVGAGI. V lost 10 bases, J lost 7 bases, and 8 bases stayed unmatched. CDR3 length: 12 amino acids. CDR3 sequence (DNA): TGTGCCACCAGGGAGGGCCGATATACGCAGTATTTT. It specifies CATREGRYTQYF.

This chain links TRBV5-6 with TRBJ1-1; the match to TRBD1 covers 8 bases. The CDR3 consists of 16 residues. Unmatched junction bases numbered 12, after V lost 5 bases and J lost 3 bases. The V gene's germline CDR1 is SGHDT and CDR2 YYEEEE. The CDR3 nucleotides read TGTGCCAGCAGTGCCGGACAGGGTGCGTGGTACACTGAAGCTTTCTTT. Amino acids: CASSAGQGAWYTEAFF.

J is TRBJ2-2 and V is TRBV5-1; D might be TRBD1 (6 bases). In germline, CDR1 is SGHRS, CDR2 YFSETQ. The CDR3 runs to 15 residues. V was pared by 2 bases and J by 6 bases, with 14 bases between. Written as DNA, the CDR3 is TGCGCCAGCAGCTTCCTGGGGGCAGGCGCCGGGGAGCTGTTTTTT. Translated, it gives CASSFLGAGAGELFF.